This T cell receptor (beta chain) appears in the sequencing data of a study of T cells after yellow fever vaccination. There are many counts of this clonotype. Each CDR3 protein is one row after TCRdb ran MiXCR on the 5' RACE reads. This table has some 350,000 distinct CDR3 sequences, 4.1% appearing once. Looked up from germline, CDR1 is DFQATT and CDR2 is SNEGSKA (reference sequence). The CDR3 length is 13 residues. Between the trimmed V and J ends, which lost 7 bases and 0 bases, there was a span of 11 bases. The sequencing used PBMCs, collected 5 days after the yellow fever booster vaccination. The sequence was obtained from a man younger than 30 who received the YFV17D yellow fever vaccine. The rearrangement uses TRBV20-1 and TRBJ2-3, with D unclear. CDR3 nucleotide sequence: TGCAGTGTTGGACGGATTAGCACAGATACGCAGTATTTT. It is translated as CSVGRISTDTQYF.